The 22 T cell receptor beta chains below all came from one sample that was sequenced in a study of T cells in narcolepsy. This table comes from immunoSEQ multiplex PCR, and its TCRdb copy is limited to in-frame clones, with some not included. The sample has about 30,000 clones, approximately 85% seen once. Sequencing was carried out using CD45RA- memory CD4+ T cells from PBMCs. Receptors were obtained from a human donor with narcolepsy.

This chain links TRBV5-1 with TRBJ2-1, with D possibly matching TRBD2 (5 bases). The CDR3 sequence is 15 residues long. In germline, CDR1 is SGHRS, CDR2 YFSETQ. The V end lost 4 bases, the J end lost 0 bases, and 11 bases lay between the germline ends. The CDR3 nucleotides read TGCGCCAGCAGCCTGGACTCCCGCTCCTACAATGAGCAGTTCTTC. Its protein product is CASSLDSRSYNEQFF.

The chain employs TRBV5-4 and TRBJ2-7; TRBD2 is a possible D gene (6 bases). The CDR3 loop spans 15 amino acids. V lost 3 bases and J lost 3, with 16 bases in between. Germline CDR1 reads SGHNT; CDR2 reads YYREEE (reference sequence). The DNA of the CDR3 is TGTGCCAGCAGCTCTAGGAGGGCCGCGGGCTACGAGCAGTACTTC. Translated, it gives CASSSRRAAGYEQYF.

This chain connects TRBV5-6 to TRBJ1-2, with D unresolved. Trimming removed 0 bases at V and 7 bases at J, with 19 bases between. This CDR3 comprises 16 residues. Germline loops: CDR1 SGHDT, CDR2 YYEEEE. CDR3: CASSLGLQEPSGGYTF. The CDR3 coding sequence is TGTGCCAGCAGCTTGGGATTGCAGGAGCCTTCGGGTGGCTACACCTTC. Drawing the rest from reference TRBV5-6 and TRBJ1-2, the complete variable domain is DAGVTQSPTHLIKTRGQQVTLRCSPKSGHDTVSWYQQALGQGPQFIFQYYEEEERQRGNFPDRFSGHQFPNYSSELNVNALLLGDSALYLCASSLGLQEPSGGYTFGSGTRLTVV.

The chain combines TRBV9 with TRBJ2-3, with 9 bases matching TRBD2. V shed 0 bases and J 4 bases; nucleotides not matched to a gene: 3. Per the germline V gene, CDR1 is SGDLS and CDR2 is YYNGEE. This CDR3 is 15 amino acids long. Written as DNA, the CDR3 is TGTGCCAGCAGCGTAGAGGCGGGGGGGGCAGATACGCAGTATTTT. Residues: CASSVEAGGADTQYF.

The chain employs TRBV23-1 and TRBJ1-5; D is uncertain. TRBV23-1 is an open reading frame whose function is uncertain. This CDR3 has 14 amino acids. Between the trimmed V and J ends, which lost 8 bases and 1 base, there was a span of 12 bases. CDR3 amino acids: CASPKGGSNQPQHF. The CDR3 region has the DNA TGCGCCAGCCCAAAGGGAGGGAGCAATCAGCCCCAGCATTTT.

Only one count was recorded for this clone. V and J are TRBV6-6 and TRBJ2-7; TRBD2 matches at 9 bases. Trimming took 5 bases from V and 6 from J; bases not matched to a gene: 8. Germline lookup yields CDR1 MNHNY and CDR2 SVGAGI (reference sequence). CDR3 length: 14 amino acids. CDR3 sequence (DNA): TGTGCCAGCAGTACCGGGACTAGCATTGGCGAGCAGTACTTC. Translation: CASSTGTSIGEQYF.

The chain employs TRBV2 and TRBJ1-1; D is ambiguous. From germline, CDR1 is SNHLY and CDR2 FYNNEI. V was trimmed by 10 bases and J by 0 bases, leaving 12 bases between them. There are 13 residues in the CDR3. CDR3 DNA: TGTGCCACCACCGGGAGCATGAACACTGAAGCTTTCTTT. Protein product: CATTGSMNTEAFF.

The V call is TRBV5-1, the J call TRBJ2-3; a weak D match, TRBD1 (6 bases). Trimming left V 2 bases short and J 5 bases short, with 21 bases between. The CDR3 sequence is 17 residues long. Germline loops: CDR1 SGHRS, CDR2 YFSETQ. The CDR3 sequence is CASSFVRREQGGDTQYF. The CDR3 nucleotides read TGCGCCAGCAGCTTCGTTCGCAGGGAGCAAGGGGGAGATACGCAGTATTTT. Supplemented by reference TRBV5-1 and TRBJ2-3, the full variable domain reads KAGVTQTPRYLIKTRGQQVTLSCSPISGHRSVSWYQQTPGQGLQFLFEYFSETQRNKGNFPGRFSGRQFSNSRSEMNVSTLELGDSALYLCASSFVRREQGGDTQYFGPGTRLTVL.

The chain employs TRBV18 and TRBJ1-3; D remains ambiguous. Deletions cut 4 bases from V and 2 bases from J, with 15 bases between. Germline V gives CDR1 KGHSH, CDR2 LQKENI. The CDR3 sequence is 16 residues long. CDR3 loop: CASSQTGNSAGNTIYF. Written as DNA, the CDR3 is TGTGCCAGCTCACAAACCGGGAACTCGGCTGGAAACACCATATATTTT.

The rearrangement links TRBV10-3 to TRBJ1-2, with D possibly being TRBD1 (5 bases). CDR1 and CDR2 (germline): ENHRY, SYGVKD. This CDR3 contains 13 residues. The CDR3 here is CVVKGRLDYGYTF. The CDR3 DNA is TGTGTCGTAAAGGGACGGCTTGACTATGGCTACACCTTC.

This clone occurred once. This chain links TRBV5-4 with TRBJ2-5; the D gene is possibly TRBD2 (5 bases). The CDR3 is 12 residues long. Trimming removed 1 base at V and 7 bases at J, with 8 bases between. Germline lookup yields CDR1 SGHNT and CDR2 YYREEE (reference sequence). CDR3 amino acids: CASSLTAGTQYF. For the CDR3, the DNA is TGTGCCAGCAGCTTGACCGCGGGGACCCAGTACTTC.

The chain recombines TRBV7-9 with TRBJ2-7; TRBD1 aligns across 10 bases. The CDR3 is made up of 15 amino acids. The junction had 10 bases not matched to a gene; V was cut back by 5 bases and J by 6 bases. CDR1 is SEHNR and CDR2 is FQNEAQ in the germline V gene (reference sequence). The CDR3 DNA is TGTGCCAGCAGCCCAGGGACAGGGGCCCAGCGCGAGCAGTACTTC. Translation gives CASSPGTGAQREQYF.

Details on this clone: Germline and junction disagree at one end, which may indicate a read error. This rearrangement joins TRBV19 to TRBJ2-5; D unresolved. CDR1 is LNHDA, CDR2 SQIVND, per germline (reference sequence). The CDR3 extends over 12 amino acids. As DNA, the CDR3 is TGTGCCGGTAGTAACATACAAGAGACCCAGTACTTC. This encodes CAGSNIQETQYF.

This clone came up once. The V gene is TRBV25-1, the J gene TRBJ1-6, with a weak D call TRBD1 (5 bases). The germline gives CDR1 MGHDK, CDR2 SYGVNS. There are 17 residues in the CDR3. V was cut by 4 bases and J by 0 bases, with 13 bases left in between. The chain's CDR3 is CASSARDFSSYNSPLHF. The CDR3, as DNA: TGTGCCAGCAGTGCCCGGGACTTCAGCTCCTATAATTCACCCCTCCACTTT.

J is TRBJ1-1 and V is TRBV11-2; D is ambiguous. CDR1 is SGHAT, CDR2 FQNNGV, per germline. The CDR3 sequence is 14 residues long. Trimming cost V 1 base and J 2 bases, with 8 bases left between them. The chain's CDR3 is CASSLGGVNTEAFF. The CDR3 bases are TGTGCCAGCAGCTTAGGTGGAGTTAACACTGAAGCTTTCTTT.

Here the CDR3 reads CASSFAPGASLETQYF. Written as DNA, the CDR3 is TGTGCCAGCAGTTTTGCCCCCGGGGCCTCACTGGAGACCCAGTACTTC. V gene TRBV28 combines with J gene TRBJ2-5, with D possibly called TRBD1 or TRBD2 (5 bases each). The CDR3 sequence is 16 residues long. Germline CDR1 MDHEN, CDR2 SYDVKM. The V gene lost 3 bases and the J gene lost 5 bases, with 19 bases spanning the gap.

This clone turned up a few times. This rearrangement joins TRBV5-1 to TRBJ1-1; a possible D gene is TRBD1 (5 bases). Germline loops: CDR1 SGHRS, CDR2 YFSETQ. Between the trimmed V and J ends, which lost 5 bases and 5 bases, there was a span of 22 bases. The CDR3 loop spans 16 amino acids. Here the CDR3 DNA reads TGCGCCAGCAGAATAATTCTGGGAGGGGTAAATACTGAAGCTTTCTTT. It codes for CASRIILGGVNTEAFF.

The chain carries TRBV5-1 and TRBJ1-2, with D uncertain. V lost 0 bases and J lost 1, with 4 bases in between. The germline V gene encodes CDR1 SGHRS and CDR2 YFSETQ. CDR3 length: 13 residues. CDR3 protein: CASSLAGNYGYTF. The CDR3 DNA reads TGCGCCAGCAGCTTGGCCGGTAACTATGGCTACACCTTC.

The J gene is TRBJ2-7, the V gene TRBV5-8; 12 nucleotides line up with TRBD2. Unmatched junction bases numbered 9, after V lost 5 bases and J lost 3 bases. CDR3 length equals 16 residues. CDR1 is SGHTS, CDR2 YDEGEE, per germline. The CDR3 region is CASSPLGLAGNYEQYF. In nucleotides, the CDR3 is TGTGCCAGCAGTCCCCTGGGACTAGCGGGCAACTACGAGCAGTACTTC.

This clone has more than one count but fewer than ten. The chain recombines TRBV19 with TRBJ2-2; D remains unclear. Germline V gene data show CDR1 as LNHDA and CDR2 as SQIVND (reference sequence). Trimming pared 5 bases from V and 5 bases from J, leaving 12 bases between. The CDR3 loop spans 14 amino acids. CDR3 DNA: TGTGCCAGTAGTCCCGGTGTGAATACCGGGGAGCTGTTTTTT. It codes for CASSPGVNTGELFF.

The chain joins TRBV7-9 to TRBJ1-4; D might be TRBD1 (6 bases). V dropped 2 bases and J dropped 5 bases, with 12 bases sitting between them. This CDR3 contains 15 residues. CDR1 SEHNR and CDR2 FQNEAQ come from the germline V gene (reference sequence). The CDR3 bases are TGTGCCAGCAGCTTAAATGGACAGAAGAATGAAAAACTGTTTTTT. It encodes CASSLNGQKNEKLFF.

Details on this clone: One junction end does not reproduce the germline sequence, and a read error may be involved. The DNA for the CDR3 is TGTGCCAGCAGCTTAGGGCAGATCCAAGAGGCCCAGTACTTC. Encoded protein: CASSLGQIQEAQYF. The rearrangement links TRBV7-9 to TRBJ2-5; D is unclear. CDR3 length equals 14 residues. Germline lookup yields CDR1 SEHNR and CDR2 FQNEAQ (reference sequence). The full variable domain, completed using reference TRBV7-9 and TRBJ2-5, is DTGVSQNPRHKITKRGQNVTFRCDPISEHNRLYWYRQTLGQGPEFLTYFQNEAQLEKSRLLSDRFSAERPKGSFSTLEIQRTEQGDSAMYLCASSLGQIQEAQYFGPGTRLLVL.